This TCR beta chain derives from a study of shared clonotypes between healthy human individuals (dated by TCRdb to about 2020). Describing the broader study: A couple of women and a few men aged 18 to 49 years were included in the cohort. Per donor, three plates each were used for CD4 naive and CD4 memory, two for CD8 naive, and one for CD8 memory. To increase sequencing depth and limit assay-specific biases, TCR repertoire library preparation and sequencing were carried out by different laboratories using diverse techniques. Leukapheresis yielded between about 0.85 and 9 billion PBMCs per donor. To estimate repertoire size and how much clonotype sharing occurs between individuals, the study deeply sequenced the blood TCR repertoires of 4 to 6 healthy adults. Study-wide findings and limitations: The small number of donors limited the genetic and exposure-history diversity represented. Even with the large sequencing depth, rarefaction of the sorted-subset datasets indicated that sequencing was incomplete. Higher generation probabilities were observed for clonotypes shared by all four sorted-subset donors than for non-shared clonotypes. Naive subsets generally had larger estimated clonotype richness than memory subsets. Sampling was restricted to blood, and TCR repertoires in tissue are likely to differ from TCR repertoires in blood. Sharing across a few donors was observed for about 5% of naive CD4, 3.5% of naive CD8, 2% to 2.5% of memory CD4, and around 0.44% of memory CD8 clonotypes. Pairwise subsampling led to the expectation that sequencing depth would affect the degree of clonotype sharing among donors.

Healthy HIV-negative adults with no recently reported acute infections or vaccinations were included as donors. Every donor was a Caucasian adult living in Nashville, Tennessee, USA. Magnetic negative selection was used to enrich CD4+ T cells, after which naive cells were positively selected on CD45RA and the negative fraction became the memory subset. Blood was collected by leukapheresis, and PBMCs were isolated by Ficoll-Histopaque density gradient centrifugation and then cryopreserved in liquid nitrogen vapor phase. Purity and quantity of every magnetically sorted T cell population were checked by analytical flow cytometry. From each sorted fraction, genomic DNA was isolated and quantified by UV absorbance on a Nanodrop 2000c. TCR CDR3 regions were amplified from genomic DNA by multiplex PCR using the deep immunoSEQ assay. Extracted genomic DNA from each cell subset was distributed evenly across all wells of several immunoSEQ 96-well plates, and each plate was treated as a replicate. For sorted subsets, roughly 200 ng of genomic DNA, equivalent to roughly 33,000 T cell genomes, went into each replicate PCR. Purified libraries were measured with a Qubit 3.0 fluorometer, size-checked on a Bioanalyzer 2100, and measured again with the KAPA Library Quantification kit. A separate single-read 150-cycle Illumina NextSeq 550 flow cell was used to sequence each immunoSEQ 96-well plate. In the authors' own workflow: Because only junctional sequences without quality scores were contained in the immunoSEQ output, filtering matching that applied to full-length reads could not be performed. To assign V/J genes and CDR3, sequences were annotated against IMGT germline references using PyIR, a Python wrapper for IgBLAST v1.9. Any read was removed if the V/J assignment was weak (E-value above 1e-6), the CDR3 was missing, or the read contained stop codons, out-of-frame junctions, or ambiguous translated residues. V3J clonotypes were defined by identical inferred V gene, J gene, and CDR3 amino acid sequence. Percentage overlap between repertoires was calculated by dividing the number of shared unique clonotypes by the size of the smaller repertoire. Repertoire richness was assessed with RTK rarefaction, the Chao1 estimator, and Recon v2.1 estimates of unobserved clonotypes. For all TCRbeta clonotypes obtained by the gDNA method from a handful of donors, generation probabilities were computed with OLGA. TCRdb retrieved this table from immuneACCESS and kept in-frame rearrangements only. Not all clones are present; in checked studies, unresolved V genes account for under half, and no reason is known for the remainder. The V and J calls and clone size are taken from that table; D and trimming were inferred from the DNA. This sample gives 400,000 to 600,000 clones in total; around 95% of them show up just once. The ten largest clonotypes hold about 0.06% of the sample.

Reading the germline V gene (reference sequence) gives CDR1 SGHKS and CDR2 YYEKEE. Its CDR3 holds 13 amino acids, cysteine through phenylalanine. Just CDR3 DNA is preserved here, 39 bases in frame from base 1. V is cut by 0 bases and J by 3 bases, and the space between the germline ends is 7 bases. On this clone itself: Its antigen specificity is not known. Per-nucleotide qualities are absent, and no much larger clonotype sits a single base away.

The TCR sequence derives from a woman under 40 in good health. The sample was naive CD4+ T cells sorted from blood. What this sample's cell subset or site label stands for: CD45RA+ positively selected. The chain is encoded by TRBV5-5 joined to TRBJ2-7; perhaps TRBD1 is the D gene, with 5 bases matching. CDR3 sequence: CASSLGRDYEQYF. At the DNA level, the sequence is TGTGCCAGCAGCTTGGGCAGGGACTACGAGCAGTACTTC.